These T cell receptor beta chains were read from a single sample in a study of cytomegalovirus exposure and HLA in healthy donors. Sequencing was performed with immunoSEQ multiplex PCR; in TCRdb, only in-frame clones are kept and a portion is missing. Among some 110,000 clones, 75% to 80% were seen once, and the ten largest hold 5% to 6.5%. The sequenced sample consisted of PBMCs. The receptor set was obtained from a man in his sixties in good health and CMV-seropositive. Both conserved end residues are part of each CDR3. Fields, in order: clone size, D gene, V gene, J gene, CDR3 DNA, CDR3 protein. D genes are given only for firm matches. Clone sizes are given selectively: once, few, many, or a class where the clone is expanded.

NA	TRBD2	TRBV14	TRBJ2-6	TGTGCCAGCAGCCCGCCGACTAGCGGGGTCTCTGGGGCCAACGTCCTGACTTTC	CASSPPTSGVSGANVLTF
NA	NA	TRBV7-8	TRBJ1-3	TGTGCCAGCAGCTTATGGACAGAGGAACACGCTGGAAACACCATATATTTT	CASSLWTEEHAGNTIYF
NA	TRBD1	TRBV5-1	TRBJ1-4	TGCGCCAGCAGTCCAGACAGGGAAAAACTGCTTTTT	CASSPDREKLLF
NA	TRBD2	TRBV7-3	TRBJ2-3	TGTGCCAGCAGCTTAACGCAAAGCGGGGTTACGCAGTATTTT	CASSLTQSGVTQYF
NA	NA	TRBV5-1	TRBJ1-2	TGCGCCAGCAGCCAGCGGTGGGGAGGGGATGAGGGCTACACCTTC	CASSQRWGGDEGYTF
NA	TRBD1	TRBV28	TRBJ1-4	TGTGCCAGCAACGCGGACAGGGTAACAACTAATGAAAAACTGTTTTTT	CASNADRVTTNEKLFF
NA	NA	TRBV11-2	TRBJ1-1	TGTGCCAGCAGCTCATGGACAAGCCGTGAAGCTTTCTTT	CASSSWTSREAFF
NA	NA	TRBV30	TRBJ2-5	TGTGCCTGGAGAATTTCAAACCAAGAGACCCAGTACTTC	CAWRISNQETQYF
NA	NA	TRBV10-3	TRBJ1-5	TGTGCCATCAGCCCCGGACTCATCAATCAGCCCCAGCATTTT	CAISPGLINQPQHF
once	TRBD1	TRBV5-1	TRBJ2-2	TGCGCCAGCTCGACAGGGAATGCGAACACCGGGGAGCTGTTTTTT	CASSTGNANTGELFF
NA	TRBD1	TRBV15	TRBJ2-5	TGTGCCACCAATAGGGACAGGGGCCGGGAAGAGACCCAGTACTTC	CATNRDRGREETQYF
NA	NA	TRBV6-5	TRBJ2-1	TGTGCCAGCAGTTACAGTGGGGGGGCCTCCTACAATGAGCAGTTCTTC	CASSYSGGASYNEQFF
NA	TRBD1	TRBV2	TRBJ1-2	TGTGCCAGCAGGCCCGGGACAGGGCCTTTCGCTAACTATGGCTACACCTTC	CASRPGTGPFANYGYTF
NA	TRBD1	TRBV6-5	TRBJ1-6	TGTGCCAGCAGCGCGGGACAGTCTTTCTCACCCCTCCACTTT	CASSAGQSFSPLHF
NA	NA	TRBV10-2	TRBJ1-3	TGCGCCAGCAGAATGACAGTGGTCTCTGGAAACACCATATATTTT	CASRMTVVSGNTIYF
NA	TRBD1	TRBV2	TRBJ2-5	TGTGCCAGCAGACCAATACAGGGGGCGGGTGAGACCCAGTACTTC	CASRPIQGAGETQYF
NA	NA	TRBV12-5	TRBJ2-5	TGTGCTAGTGGTTTGGTGGAGGGTCTGGGGGAGACCCAGTACTTC	CASGLVEGLGETQYF